This TCR beta chain was obtained from a study of cytomegalovirus exposure and HLA in healthy donors (dated by TCRdb to about 2017). Some background on the complete study: An earlier analysis of several hundred of the donors reported 250 to 300 Gb of sequence data and roughly 100 million unique TCR beta sequences from approximately 180 million T cells. To study patterns of TCR occurrence, a later analysis re-analyzed previously published TCR beta repertoires from more than 550 donors and added high-resolution HLA genotyping. Typing coverage varied by locus: roughly 629-630 donors for A, B, C, DRB1 and DQB1; approximately 560 for DQA1; over 600 for DPA1; more than 450 for DPB1. The study combined high-throughput TCR immunosequencing, statistical association of individual TCRs with disease status, and machine learning to predict cytomegalovirus infection status. Genome-wide SNP genotypes for about 55% of the roughly 670 donors were used in a later genetic analysis, which treated that subset as a discovery cohort. The study aimed to test whether cataloging public T cell receptors could reveal signatures of past pathogen exposure. The genetic ancestry cluster associated with self-reported Caucasian donors included 80% to 90% of the 398 genotyped donors. Alongside the repertoire data, information on donor age, sex, ethnicity and CMV serostatus was compiled. Among roughly 400 genotyped donors of the cohort, an average of roughly 230,000 unique TCR beta nucleotide sequences was sequenced per donor, of which about 18% were non-productive. Using immunosequencing, the study profiled T cell repertoires from about 610 subjects and related those repertoires to cytomegalovirus serostatus. All discovery cohort repertoires had been generated on a single sequencing platform. Roughly 300 gigabases of sequencing data and tens of millions of unique TCR sequences were included in an early release covering 550 to 650 HLA-typed donors. The later analysis used no new phenotypic data to find candidate immune exposures, relying instead on TCR beta sequences and their occurrence across donors. Roughly 5 DR-DQ haplotypes were handled as single units for association and clustering, since linkage in the cohort was strong. Along with the approximately 700-subject first cohort, a separate validation cohort of roughly 110 different subjects was used. An earlier analysis of roughly 600 of the donors used high-throughput TCR beta sequencing to judge whether each TCR beta V gene segment behaved as functional or pseudogenic. HLA typing included class I and class II loci at four-digit resolution.

General findings and caveats noted by the study authors: A total of fewer than 200 TCR beta chains were listed by the study as associated with cytomegalovirus. The cohort was sequenced for TCR beta chains only, and without alpha or paired-chain data the features that could be detected were limited. A few of the identified cytomegalovirus-associated TCR beta chains were confirmed in vitro to be specific for cytomegalovirus antigens. At a false discovery rate of 0.05, a later analysis linked fewer than 20,000 TCR beta sequences to specific HLA alleles. The authors suggested that the approach could potentially be extended to other disease states and immunological phenotypes. V-gene and J-gene trimming of TCR beta chains was associated with a missense DCLRE1C variant in a later genetic analysis, and the association was replicated in an independent cohort. When HLA alleles, especially DR and DQ, strongly co-occurred, TCR associations were difficult to assign to individual alleles. A later analysis reported that several top co-occurrence clusters appeared linked to parvovirus B19, influenza, CMV and Epstein-Barr virus. In an earlier analysis of about 600 of the donors, most TCR beta V segments appeared in productive rearrangements about 87% or about 30% of the time, broadly matching IMGT annotations. According to a later genetic analysis, donors in an Asian-associated ancestry cluster had fewer N-insertions in productive TCRs than the approximately 630-donor mean. In a later analysis, most CMV-associated TCR beta chains were found to appear HLA-restricted, with HLA associations seemingly driven largely by CMV exposure. Most TCR sequences were seen in very few donors, while some public TCRs were found in many individuals. Because counts were too low, roughly 16 rarely observed V segments, including chromosome 9 orphons, were excluded from the earlier analysis of a few hundred of the donors. Because some donors lacked HLA typing at each locus, the association tests relied only on the typed subset. In both the original and validation cohorts, the classifier was reported to diagnose cytomegalovirus status with high specificity and sensitivity. Linkage disequilibrium might explain the correlated functional status among segregating V segments, but an unknown experimental factor could not be ruled out. The sequencing pipeline was judged likely to have produced a cluster of highly shared sequence variants as a technical artifact. For the cohort, immune exposure information was limited to CMV serostatus. A further reported finding was that TCR beta sequences accurately predicted the HLA-A and HLA-B alleles for most subjects in the first cohort. Presence/absence analyses assumed roughly uniform sequencing depth across donors, an assumption that may not hold. The 87-base-pair reads could not distinguish some IMGT-functional V segments, including TRBV6-2 and TRBV6-3, so those segments were excluded. In a later analysis, HLA-associated TCR beta chains showed more clonal expansion and lower generation probabilities than non-associated chains that were equally common. In a later analysis, TCR association rates were found to vary across HLA loci, with the most associated TCRs seen for DRB1 alleles and the fewest for HLA-C alleles.

Cut back by 1 base and 0 bases, the V and J ends lie 12 bases apart. The CDR3 contains 17 residues, cysteine and phenylalanine counted. Kept here is only the CDR3 DNA, which spans 51 bases and is read in frame from base 1. The CDR1 and CDR2 encoded by the germline V gene are LGHNA and YNFKEQ. To prepare the library, the immunoSEQ multiplex PCR assay was applied. For the multiplex PCR, a mixture combining 60 forward primers for TCR Vbeta segments and 13 reverse primers for TCR Jbeta segments was used. The CDR3 region of rearranged TCR beta genes was amplified from genomic DNA with a multiplex PCR assay. The Illumina HiSeq System was used to sequence the amplified TCR beta libraries as 87-base-pair reads. In the paper's pipeline: A later analysis counted some 80 million unique TCR beta chains across the 650 to 800 repertoires, and some 11 million of these chains were shared by at least two donors. Raw reads were error-corrected and collapsed into unique sequences by a nearest-neighbor algorithm in which closely related sequences were merged to remove PCR and sequencing errors. Alignment of CDR3 sequences to IMGT reference sequences was used to assign V, D and J gene segments. For a sequence to be retained, a match of at least six nucleotides was required to both a V gene segment and a J gene segment. Rearrangements were called productive when the CDR3 lacked stop codons and stayed in frame with V and J; all others were non-productive. Following IMGT convention, CDR3 was defined as the stretch from the second conserved V-encoded cysteine up to the conserved J-encoded phenylalanine. The earlier analysis of some 580 of the donors excluded any sequence lacking an unambiguous match to a single V gene segment. An earlier analysis of several hundred of the donors called V segments functional above 56.7% productive rearrangements and segregating when the between-donor standard deviation exceeded 5%. A statistical classification framework was developed to diagnose cytomegalovirus status using the catalog of TCR beta chain sequences. In a later analysis, V and J genes were assigned by comparing TCR nucleotide sequences against IMGT/GENE-DB human TR gene sequences. A later analysis assigned CDR3 sequences and most-parsimonious VDJ recombination scenarios with the TCRdist pipeline. A later analysis defined each TCR beta chain by its CDR3 amino acid sequence plus V-gene family, and excluded reads lacking a unique V-gene family. In a later analysis, 550 to 650 highly shared, low-generation-probability nucleotide sequences were removed to address suspected cross-contamination and a sequencing artifact. A later analysis calculated a clonal expansion index for each public chain from normalized within-repertoire ranks of inferred template counts. A later analysis computed generation probabilities with a VDJ recombination model fitted to out-of-frame rearrangements, and checked the results against IGoR. A later analysis scored TCR-TCR, TCR-HLA and TCR-CMV co-occurrence with hypergeometric tests, applying a repertoire-size bias correction to TCR pairs. False discovery rates were estimated in a later analysis by permuting HLA or CMV assignments 20 times. In a later analysis, co-occurring TCRs were grouped with DBSCAN, and TCRdist sequence similarity was added when clustering was performed within HLA-allele-positive subsets. For co-occurrence clustering, repertoires with fewer than 30,000 or more than 120,000 public chains were excluded, along with five repertoires with anomalous nucleotide sharing. This immuneACCESS table, as held by TCRdb, lists in-frame sequences with V and J called but not all clones. Of the missing ones, under half trace to an unresolved V gene in checked studies; the others have no known cause. Clone size and the V and J calls come from that table; the DNA yielded D and trimming. This sample has 95,000 to 150,000 clones in its table, and around 65% of those were observed once. Over 1.5% of the sample belongs to the ten largest clones.

About this clone itself: Its specific antigen is unknown. No quality values exist for individual bases; no much larger clone is one base distant.

The cohort comprised under 700 healthy bone marrow donors. At the time of sampling, every cohort member was nominally healthy, though immune exposures that went unrecorded were likely present. The donor was CMV seronegative and belonged to the group of approximately 320 seronegative cohort members. Each donor provided a peripheral blood sample, and peripheral blood mononuclear cells were used for TCR beta sequencing. Genomic DNA was extracted from the blood cell samples with the Qiagen DNeasy Blood Extraction Kit. The sequence links TRBV4-2 to TRBJ1-4; D gene: possibly TRBD1, on 5 matching bases. The receptor was derived from a man between 18 and 35 years old in good health and CMV-seronegative. Sequencing input: PBMCs. The nucleotide sequence reads TGTGCCAGCAGCCAAGGTGGGGCCAGGGCAACTAATGAAAAACTGTTTTTT. Its amino acids are CASSQGGARATNEKLFF.